Listed below are T cell receptor beta chains from one sample, sequenced in a study of shared clonotypes between healthy human individuals. This table comes from immunoSEQ multiplex PCR, and its TCRdb copy is limited to in-frame clones, with some not included. The table shows under 1,100,000 clones, with about 76% occurring only once. Sequenced sample: memory CD4+ T cells sorted from blood. Receptor source: a man between 18 and 29 years old in good health. The CDR3 runs from the conserved cysteine through the conserved F or W. Each record gives: CDR3 DNA, CDR3 protein, clone size, D gene, J gene, V gene. D genes are given only for firm matches. Some rows have no size entry. The others give once, few or many, or a class for an expanded clone.

DNA: TGTGCCAGCAGCCCAGGACAGGGCGCCTATGGCTACACCTTC
CDR3: CASSPGQGAYGYTF
size: NA
D: TRBD1
J: TRBJ1-2
V: TRBV11-2

DNA: TGCGCCAGCAGCCAAGGGTCCTTACATACGCAGTATTTT
CDR3: CASSQGSLHTQYF
size: NA
D: NA
J: TRBJ2-3
V: TRBV4-3

DNA: TGTGCCAGCAGAGACCGGGACAGGGGGCTATACGAGCAGTACTTC
CDR3: CASRDRDRGLYEQYF
size: NA
D: TRBD1
J: TRBJ2-7
V: TRBV6-1

DNA: TGTGCCAGCAGTGACTCTCCGCGGGGCTACGAGCAGTACTTC
CDR3: CASSDSPRGYEQYF
size: NA
D: NA
J: TRBJ2-7
V: TRBV2

DNA: TGTGCCAGCAGCCCCTTGCCCGGCTACGAGCAGTACTTC
CDR3: CASSPLPGYEQYF
size: NA
D: NA
J: TRBJ2-7
V: TRBV7-9

DNA: TGTGCCAGCAGCCCAGCTAGCGGGACAGGGTATGAAAAACTGTTTTTT
CDR3: CASSPASGTGYEKLFF
size: NA
D: TRBD1
J: TRBJ1-4
V: TRBV7-9

DNA: TGTGCCAGCAGATTAAATTCTGGGGCCAACGTCCTGACTTTC
CDR3: CASRLNSGANVLTF
size: NA
D: NA
J: TRBJ2-6
V: TRBV2

DNA: TGCAGCGTTGCGAGTTGGGACACCCCACGGGAGACCCAGTACTTC
CDR3: CSVASWDTPRETQYF
size: few
D: NA
J: TRBJ2-5
V: TRBV29-1

DNA: TGTGCCAGCACTCGATACAATGAGCAGTTCTTC
CDR3: CASTRYNEQFF
size: NA
D: NA
J: TRBJ2-1
V: TRBV7-9

DNA: TGTGCCAGCAGCCCCCGACTAGGGACCCCCGGGGCCAACGTCCTGACTTTC
CDR3: CASSPRLGTPGANVLTF
size: NA
D: NA
J: TRBJ2-6
V: TRBV5-4

DNA: TGTGCCAGCAGCTTATCAGGGGCCATTGATAATCAGCCCCAGCATTTT
CDR3: CASSLSGAIDNQPQHF
size: NA
D: NA
J: TRBJ1-5
V: TRBV7-2

DNA: TGTGCCATCAGTGAGTCGAAGGGGGAGCTTTATCTTCCCTACGAGCAGTACTTC
CDR3: CAISESKGELYLPYEQYF
size: NA
D: NA
J: TRBJ2-7
V: TRBV10-3

DNA: TGTGCCATCAGTGACAGCTACTCTGGAAACACCATATATTTT
CDR3: CAISDSYSGNTIYF
size: NA
D: NA
J: TRBJ1-3
V: TRBV10-3

DNA: TGCGCCAGCAGCTTGGGAGATAACTATGGCTACACCTTC
CDR3: CASSLGDNYGYTF
size: NA
D: NA
J: TRBJ1-2
V: TRBV5-1

DNA: TGTGCCAGCAGGAAAGACGGACCCTCGGGGGCCAACGTCCTGACTTTC
CDR3: CASRKDGPSGANVLTF
size: NA
D: NA
J: TRBJ2-6
V: TRBV2

DNA: TGCGCCAGCAGCCGTGTGGGACTAGCGCCGGATACGCAGTATTTT
CDR3: CASSRVGLAPDTQYF
size: NA
D: TRBD2
J: TRBJ2-3
V: TRBV4-1

DNA: TGTGCCAGCAGCTCCTTGGGGCTCATGAACACTGAAGCTTTCTTT
CDR3: CASSSLGLMNTEAFF
size: NA
D: NA
J: TRBJ1-1
V: TRBV27

DNA: TGTGCCAGCAGCTTGATCGGACAGGGCGGCAATCAGCCCCAGCATTTT
CDR3: CASSLIGQGGNQPQHF
size: NA
D: TRBD1
J: TRBJ1-5
V: TRBV5-5

DNA: TGTGCCAGCAGCGTCAGGCCAGGGACTAGCGCCTCCACCGGGGAGCTGTTTTTT
CDR3: CASSVRPGTSASTGELFF
size: few
D: TRBD2
J: TRBJ2-2
V: TRBV11-2

DNA: TGTGCCAGCAGTGACTCGGGGGCGGGTCAGCCCCAGCATTTT
CDR3: CASSDSGAGQPQHF
size: NA
D: NA
J: TRBJ1-5
V: TRBV2

DNA: TGTGCCAGCAGTGAAAATGGTCAGCCCCAGCATTTT
CDR3: CASSENGQPQHF
size: few
D: NA
J: TRBJ1-5
V: TRBV2

DNA: TGTGCCGTTCAGGCGCTGAACTATGGCTACACCTTC
CDR3: CAVQALNYGYTF
size: NA
D: NA
J: TRBJ1-2
V: TRBV10-3

DNA: TGTGCCAGCAGCTTAGGAGACAGGTCCTCCTACGAGCAGTACTTC
CDR3: CASSLGDRSSYEQYF
size: NA
D: NA
J: TRBJ2-7
V: TRBV7-8

DNA: TGTGCCAGAGAGAGTAGGCACGGGAGGCGGGAGACCCAGTACTTC
CDR3: CARESRHGRRETQYF
size: NA
D: NA
J: TRBJ2-5
V: TRBV21-1

DNA: TGTGCCACCAGCAGAGACATCTCCTACAATGAGCAGTTCTTC
CDR3: CATSRDISYNEQFF
size: NA
D: NA
J: TRBJ2-1
V: TRBV15